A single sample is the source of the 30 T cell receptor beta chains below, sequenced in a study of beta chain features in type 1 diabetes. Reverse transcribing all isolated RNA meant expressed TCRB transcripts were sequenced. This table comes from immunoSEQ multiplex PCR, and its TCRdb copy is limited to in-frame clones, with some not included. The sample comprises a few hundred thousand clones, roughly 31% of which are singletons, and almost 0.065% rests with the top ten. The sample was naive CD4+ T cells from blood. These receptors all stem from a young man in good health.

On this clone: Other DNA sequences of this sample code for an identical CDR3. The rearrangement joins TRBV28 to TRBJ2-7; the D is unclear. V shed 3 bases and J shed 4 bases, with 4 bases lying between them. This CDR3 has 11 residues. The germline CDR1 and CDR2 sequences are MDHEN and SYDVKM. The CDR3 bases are TGTGCCAGCAGTTTGAATTACGAGCAGTACTTC. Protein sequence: CASSLNYEQYF.

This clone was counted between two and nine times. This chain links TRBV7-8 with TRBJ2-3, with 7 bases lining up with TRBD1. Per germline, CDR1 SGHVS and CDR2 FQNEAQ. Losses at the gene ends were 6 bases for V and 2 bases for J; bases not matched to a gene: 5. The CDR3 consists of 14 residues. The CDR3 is CASRSGQNTDTQYF. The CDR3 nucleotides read TGTGCCAGCAGGTCGGGACAGAACACAGATACGCAGTATTTT.

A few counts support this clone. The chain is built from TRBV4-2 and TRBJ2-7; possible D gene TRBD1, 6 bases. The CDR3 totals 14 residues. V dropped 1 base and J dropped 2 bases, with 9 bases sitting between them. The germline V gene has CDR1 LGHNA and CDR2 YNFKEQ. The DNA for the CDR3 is TGTGCCAGCAGCCAAGGACAGGCGACCTACGAGCAGTACTTC. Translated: CASSQGQATYEQYF.

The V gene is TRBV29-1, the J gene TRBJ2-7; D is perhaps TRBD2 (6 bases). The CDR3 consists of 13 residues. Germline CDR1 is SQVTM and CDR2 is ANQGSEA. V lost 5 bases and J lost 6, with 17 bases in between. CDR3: CSVSSRGKAEQYF. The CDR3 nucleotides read TGCAGCGTTTCCAGCCGGGGGAAGGCCGAGCAGTACTTC.

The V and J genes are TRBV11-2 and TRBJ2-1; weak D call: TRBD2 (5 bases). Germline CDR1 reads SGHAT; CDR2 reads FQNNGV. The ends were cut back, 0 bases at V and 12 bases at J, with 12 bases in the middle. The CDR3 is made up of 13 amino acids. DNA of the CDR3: TGTGCCAGCAGCTTAGAAGTAAGGACTGGGCAGTTCTTC. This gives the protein CASSLEVRTGQFF.

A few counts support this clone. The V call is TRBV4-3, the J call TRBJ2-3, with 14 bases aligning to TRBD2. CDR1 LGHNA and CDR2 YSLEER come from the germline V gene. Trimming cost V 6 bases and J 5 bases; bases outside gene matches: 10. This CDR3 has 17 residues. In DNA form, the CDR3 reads TGCGCCAGCAGTACACGACTAGCGGGAGGGCCGTTAGATACGCAGTATTTT. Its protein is CASSTRLAGGPLDTQYF.

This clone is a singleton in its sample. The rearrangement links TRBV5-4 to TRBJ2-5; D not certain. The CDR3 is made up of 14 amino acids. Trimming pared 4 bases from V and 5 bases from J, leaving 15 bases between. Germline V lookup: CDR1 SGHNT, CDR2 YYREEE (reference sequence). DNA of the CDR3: TGTGCCAGCAGCGCCGCCGGTATCCGGGAGACCCAGTACTTC. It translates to CASSAAGIRETQYF.

The CDR3, as DNA: TGTGCCAGCAGCCAAGTGGCTAGAGACTACGAGCAGTACTTC. This sequence encodes CASSQVARDYEQYF. V gene TRBV4-2 combines with J gene TRBJ2-7; no definite D call. V was cut by 1 base and J by 3 bases, with 10 bases left in between. Germline CDR1 reads LGHNA; CDR2 reads YNFKEQ. There are 14 residues in the CDR3.

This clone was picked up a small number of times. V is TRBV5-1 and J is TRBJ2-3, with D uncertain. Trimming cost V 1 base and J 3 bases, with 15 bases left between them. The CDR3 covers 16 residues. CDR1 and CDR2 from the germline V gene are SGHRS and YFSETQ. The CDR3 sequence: CASSLPPGPGTDTQYF. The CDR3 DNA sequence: TGCGCCAGCAGCTTGCCCCCAGGCCCCGGGACAGATACGCAGTATTTT.

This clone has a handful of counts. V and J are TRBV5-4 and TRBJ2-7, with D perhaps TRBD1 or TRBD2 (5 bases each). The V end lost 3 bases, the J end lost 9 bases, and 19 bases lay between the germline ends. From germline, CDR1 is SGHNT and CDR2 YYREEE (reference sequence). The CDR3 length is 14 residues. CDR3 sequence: CASSSGTIHSTQYF. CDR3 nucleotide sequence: TGTGCCAGCAGCTCCGGGACCATACACTCGACGCAGTACTTC.

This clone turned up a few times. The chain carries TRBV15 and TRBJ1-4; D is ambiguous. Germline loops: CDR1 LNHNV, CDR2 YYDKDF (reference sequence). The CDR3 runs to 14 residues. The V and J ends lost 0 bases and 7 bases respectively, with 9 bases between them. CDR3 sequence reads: CATSRDTGIEKLFF. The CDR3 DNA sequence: TGTGCCACCAGCAGAGATACGGGCATTGAAAAACTGTTTTTT.

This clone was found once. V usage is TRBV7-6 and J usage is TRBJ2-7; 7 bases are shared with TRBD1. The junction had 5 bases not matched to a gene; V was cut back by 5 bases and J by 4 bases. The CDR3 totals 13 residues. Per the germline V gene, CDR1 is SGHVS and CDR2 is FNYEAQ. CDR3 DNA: TGTGCCAGCAGCACTGAACAGGGGTACGAGCAGTACTTC. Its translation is CASSTEQGYEQYF.

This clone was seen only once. The DNA for the CDR3 is TGTGCCAGCAGCTCCAGACTAGCGGGAGGGCATGGGGAGACCCAGTACTTC. Its protein is CASSSRLAGGHGETQYF. The chain joins TRBV7-2 to TRBJ2-5; 14 positions agree with TRBD2. Unmatched junction bases numbered 9, after V lost 4 bases and J lost 5 bases. The CDR3 sequence is 17 residues long. Germline lookup yields CDR1 SGHTA and CDR2 FQGNSA.

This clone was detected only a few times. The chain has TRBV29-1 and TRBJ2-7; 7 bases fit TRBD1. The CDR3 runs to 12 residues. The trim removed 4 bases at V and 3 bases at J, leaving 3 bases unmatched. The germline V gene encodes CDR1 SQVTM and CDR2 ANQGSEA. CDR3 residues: CSVGPGGYEQYF. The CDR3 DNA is TGCAGCGTTGGTCCAGGGGGCTACGAGCAGTACTTC.

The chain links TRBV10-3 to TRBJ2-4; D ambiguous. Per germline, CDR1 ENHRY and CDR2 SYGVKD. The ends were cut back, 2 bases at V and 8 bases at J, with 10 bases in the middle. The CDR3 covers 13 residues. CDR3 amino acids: CAISEVMVDIQYF. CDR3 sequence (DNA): TGTGCCATCAGTGAGGTAATGGTGGACATTCAGTACTTC.

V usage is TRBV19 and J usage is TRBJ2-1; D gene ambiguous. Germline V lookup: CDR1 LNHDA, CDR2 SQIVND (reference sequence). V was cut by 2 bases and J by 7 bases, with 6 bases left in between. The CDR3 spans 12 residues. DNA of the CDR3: TGTGCCAGTAGTATAAGGTTGAATGAGCAGTTCTTC. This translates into CASSIRLNEQFF.

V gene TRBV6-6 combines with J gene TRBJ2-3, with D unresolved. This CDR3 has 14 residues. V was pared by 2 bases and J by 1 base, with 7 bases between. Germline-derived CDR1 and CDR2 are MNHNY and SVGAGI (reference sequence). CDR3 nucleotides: TGTGCCAGCAGTTACAATCCCCGCACAGATACGCAGTATTTT. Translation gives CASSYNPRTDTQYF.

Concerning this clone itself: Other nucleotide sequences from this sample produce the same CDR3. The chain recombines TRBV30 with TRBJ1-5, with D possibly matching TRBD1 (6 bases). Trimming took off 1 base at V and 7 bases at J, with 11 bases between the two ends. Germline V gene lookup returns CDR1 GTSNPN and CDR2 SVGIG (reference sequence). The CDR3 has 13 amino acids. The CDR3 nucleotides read TGTGCCTGGAGTGGTGGGGGCGGCCAGCCCCAGCATTTT. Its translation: CAWSGGGGQPQHF.

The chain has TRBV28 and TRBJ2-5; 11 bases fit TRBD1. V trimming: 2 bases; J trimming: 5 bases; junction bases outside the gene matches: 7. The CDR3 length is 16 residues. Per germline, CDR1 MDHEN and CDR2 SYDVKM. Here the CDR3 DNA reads TGTGCCAGCAGTTTAGCGGGACAGGGGGTGACGGAGACCCAGTACTTC. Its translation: CASSLAGQGVTETQYF.

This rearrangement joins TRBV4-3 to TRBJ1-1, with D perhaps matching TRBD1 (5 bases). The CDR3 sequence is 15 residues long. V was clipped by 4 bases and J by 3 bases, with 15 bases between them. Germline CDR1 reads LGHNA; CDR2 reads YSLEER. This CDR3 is CASSPGAGVYTEAFF. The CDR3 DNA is TGCGCCAGCAGCCCCGGTGCGGGGGTCTACACTGAAGCTTTCTTT.

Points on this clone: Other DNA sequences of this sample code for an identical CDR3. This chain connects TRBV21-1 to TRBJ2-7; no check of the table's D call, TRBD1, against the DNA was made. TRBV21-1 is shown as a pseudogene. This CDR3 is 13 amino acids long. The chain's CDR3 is CASSKDRAYEQYF. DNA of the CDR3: TGTGCCAGCAGCAAAGACAGGGCCTACGAGCAGTACTTC.

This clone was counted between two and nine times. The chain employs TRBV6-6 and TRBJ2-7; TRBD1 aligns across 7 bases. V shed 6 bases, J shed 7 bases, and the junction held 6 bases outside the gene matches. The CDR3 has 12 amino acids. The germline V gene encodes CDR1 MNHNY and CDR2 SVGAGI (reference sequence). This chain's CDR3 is CASSRQGTEQYF. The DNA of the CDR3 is TGTGCCAGCAGCAGACAGGGTACGGAGCAGTACTTC.

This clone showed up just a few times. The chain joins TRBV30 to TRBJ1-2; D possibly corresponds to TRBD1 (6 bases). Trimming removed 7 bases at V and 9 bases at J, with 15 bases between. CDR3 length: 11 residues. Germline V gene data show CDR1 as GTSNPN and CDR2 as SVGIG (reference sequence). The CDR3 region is CAYKQGWRYTF. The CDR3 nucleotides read TGTGCCTATAAACAGGGTTGGCGCTACACCTTC.

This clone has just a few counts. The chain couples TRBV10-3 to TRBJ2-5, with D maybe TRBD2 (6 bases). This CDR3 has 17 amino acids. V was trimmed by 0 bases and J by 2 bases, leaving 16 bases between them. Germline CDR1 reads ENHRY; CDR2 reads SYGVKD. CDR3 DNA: TGTGCCATCAGTGAGTCGAACTCGGCCGCGGGGCAAGAGACCCAGTACTTC. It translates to CAISESNSAAGQETQYF.

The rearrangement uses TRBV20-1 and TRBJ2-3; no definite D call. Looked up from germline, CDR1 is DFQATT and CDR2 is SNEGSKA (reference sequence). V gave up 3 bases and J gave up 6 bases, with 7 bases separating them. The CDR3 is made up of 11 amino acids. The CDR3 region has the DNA TGCAGTGCTAGCCTGTGGGATACGCAGTATTTT. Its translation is CSASLWDTQYF.

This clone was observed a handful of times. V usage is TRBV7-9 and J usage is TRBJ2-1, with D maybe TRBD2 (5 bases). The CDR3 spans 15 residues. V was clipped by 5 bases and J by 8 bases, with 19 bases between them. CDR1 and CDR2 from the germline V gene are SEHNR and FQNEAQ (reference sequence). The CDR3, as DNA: TGTGCCAGCAGCCTCCAGAGGTCGGGAACCCATGAGCAGTTCTTC. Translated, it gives CASSLQRSGTHEQFF.

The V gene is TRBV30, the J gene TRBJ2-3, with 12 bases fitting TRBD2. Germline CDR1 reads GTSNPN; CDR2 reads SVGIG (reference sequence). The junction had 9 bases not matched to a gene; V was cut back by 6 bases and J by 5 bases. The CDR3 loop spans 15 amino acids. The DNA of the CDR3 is TGTGCCTGTGCTAGCGGGAGGGCCTTCGGAGATACGCAGTATTTT. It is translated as CACASGRAFGDTQYF.

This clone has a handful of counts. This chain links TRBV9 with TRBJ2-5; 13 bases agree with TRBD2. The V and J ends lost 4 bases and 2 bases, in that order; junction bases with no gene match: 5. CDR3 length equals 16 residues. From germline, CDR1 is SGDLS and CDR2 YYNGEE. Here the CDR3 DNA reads TGTGCCAGCAGCAGAGGGGGACTAGCGGGGCAAGAGACCCAGTACTTC. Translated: CASSRGGLAGQETQYF. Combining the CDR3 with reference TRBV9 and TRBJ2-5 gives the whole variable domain DSGVTQTPKHLITATGQRVTLRCSPRSGDLSVYWYQQSLDQGLQFLIQYYNGEERAKGNILERFSAQQFPDLHSELNLSSLELGDSALYFCASSRGGLAGQETQYFGPGTRLLVL.

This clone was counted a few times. Here the CDR3 reads CAISEWSGRADTQYF. In DNA form, the CDR3 reads TGTGCCATCAGTGAGTGGAGCGGGAGGGCAGATACGCAGTATTTT. The gene calls are TRBV10-3 and TRBJ2-3; the match to TRBD2 covers 10 bases. Germline CDR1 reads ENHRY; CDR2 reads SYGVKD. The CDR3 contains 15 residues. With 1 base clipped from V and 4 bases from J, the junction kept 2 bases outside the gene matches.

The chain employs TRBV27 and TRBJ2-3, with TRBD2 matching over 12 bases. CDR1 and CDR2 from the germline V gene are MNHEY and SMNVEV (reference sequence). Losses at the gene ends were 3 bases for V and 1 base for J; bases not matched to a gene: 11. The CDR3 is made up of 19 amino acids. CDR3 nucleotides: TGTGCCAGCAGTTTCCTGGCTAGCGGGAGGGCAGCGGGCACAGATACGCAGTATTTT. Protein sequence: CASSFLASGRAAGTDTQYF.